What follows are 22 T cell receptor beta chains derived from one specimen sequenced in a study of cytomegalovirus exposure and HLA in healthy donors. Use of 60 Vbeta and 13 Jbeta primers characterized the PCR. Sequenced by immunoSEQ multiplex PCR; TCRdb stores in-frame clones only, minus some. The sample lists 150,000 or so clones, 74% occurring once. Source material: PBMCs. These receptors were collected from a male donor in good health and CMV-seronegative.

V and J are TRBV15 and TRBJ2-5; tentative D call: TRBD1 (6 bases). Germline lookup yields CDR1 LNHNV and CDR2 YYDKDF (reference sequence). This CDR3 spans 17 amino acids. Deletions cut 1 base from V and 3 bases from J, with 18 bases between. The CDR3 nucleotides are TGTGCCACCAGCAGAGCCTCCGGGACAAGGCTTGAAGAGACCCAGTACTTC. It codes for CATSRASGTRLEETQYF.

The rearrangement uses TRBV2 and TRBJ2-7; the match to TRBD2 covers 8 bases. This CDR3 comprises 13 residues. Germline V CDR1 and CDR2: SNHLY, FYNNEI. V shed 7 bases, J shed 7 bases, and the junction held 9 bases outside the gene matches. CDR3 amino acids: CASTRRGGLEQYF. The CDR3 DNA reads TGTGCCAGCACTCGTCGGGGGGGCCTGGAGCAGTACTTC.

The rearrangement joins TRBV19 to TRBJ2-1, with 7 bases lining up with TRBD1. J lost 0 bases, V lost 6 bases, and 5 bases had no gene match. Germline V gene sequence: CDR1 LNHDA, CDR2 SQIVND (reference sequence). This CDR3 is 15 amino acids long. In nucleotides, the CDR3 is TGTGCCAGTAGAGCGGACAGGAGCTCCTACAATGAGCAGTTCTTC. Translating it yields CASRADRSSYNEQFF.

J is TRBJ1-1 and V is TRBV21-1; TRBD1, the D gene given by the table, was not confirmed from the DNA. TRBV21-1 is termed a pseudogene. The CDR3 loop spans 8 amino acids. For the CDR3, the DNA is TGTGCCGGGCCTGAAGCTTTCTTT. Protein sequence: CAGPEAFF.

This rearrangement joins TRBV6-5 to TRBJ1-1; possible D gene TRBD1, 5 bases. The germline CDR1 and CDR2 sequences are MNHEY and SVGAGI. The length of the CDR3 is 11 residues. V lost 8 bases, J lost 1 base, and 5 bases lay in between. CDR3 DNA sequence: TGTGCCAGCGACAGGAACACTGAAGCTTTCTTT. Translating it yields CASDRNTEAFF.

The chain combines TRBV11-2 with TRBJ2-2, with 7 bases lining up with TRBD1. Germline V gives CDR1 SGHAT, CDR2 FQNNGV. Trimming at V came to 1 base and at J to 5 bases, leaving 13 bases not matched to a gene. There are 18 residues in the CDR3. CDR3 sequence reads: CASSLVSMRAGGTGELFF. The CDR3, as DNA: TGTGCCAGCAGCTTAGTTAGCATGAGGGCAGGGGGAACCGGGGAGCTGTTTTTT.

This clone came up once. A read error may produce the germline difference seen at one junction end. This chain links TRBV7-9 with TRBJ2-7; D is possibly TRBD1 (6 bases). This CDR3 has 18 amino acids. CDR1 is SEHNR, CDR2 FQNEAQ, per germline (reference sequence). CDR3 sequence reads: CSSSSQIPQGLDLYEQYF. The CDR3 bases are TGTTCCAGCAGCTCACAAATTCCACAGGGTCTTGACCTCTACGAGCAGTACTTC.

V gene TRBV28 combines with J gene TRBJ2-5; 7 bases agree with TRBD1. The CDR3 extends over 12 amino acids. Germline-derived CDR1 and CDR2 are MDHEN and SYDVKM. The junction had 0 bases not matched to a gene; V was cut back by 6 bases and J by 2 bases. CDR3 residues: CASRGQQETQYF. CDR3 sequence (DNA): TGTGCCAGCAGGGGACAGCAAGAGACCCAGTACTTC.

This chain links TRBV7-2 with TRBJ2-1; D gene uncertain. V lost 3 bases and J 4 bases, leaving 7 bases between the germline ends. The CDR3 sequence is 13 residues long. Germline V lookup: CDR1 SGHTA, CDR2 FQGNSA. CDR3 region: CASSFRQYNEQFF. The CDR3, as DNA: TGTGCCAGCAGCTTCCGACAATACAATGAGCAGTTCTTC.

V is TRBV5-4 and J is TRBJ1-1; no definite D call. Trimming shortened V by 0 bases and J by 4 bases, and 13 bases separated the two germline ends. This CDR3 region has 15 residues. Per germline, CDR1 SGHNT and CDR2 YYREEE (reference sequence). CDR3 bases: TGTGCCAGCAGCTTGGGACTTCGGCAATCCACTGAAGCTTTCTTT. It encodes CASSLGLRQSTEAFF.

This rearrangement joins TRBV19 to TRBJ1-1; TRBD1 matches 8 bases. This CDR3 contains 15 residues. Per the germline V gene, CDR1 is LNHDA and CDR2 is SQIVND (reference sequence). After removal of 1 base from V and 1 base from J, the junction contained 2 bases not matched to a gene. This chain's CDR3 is CASSIGGTGNTEAFF. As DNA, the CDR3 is TGTGCCAGTAGTATAGGAGGGACAGGGAACACTGAAGCTTTCTTT.

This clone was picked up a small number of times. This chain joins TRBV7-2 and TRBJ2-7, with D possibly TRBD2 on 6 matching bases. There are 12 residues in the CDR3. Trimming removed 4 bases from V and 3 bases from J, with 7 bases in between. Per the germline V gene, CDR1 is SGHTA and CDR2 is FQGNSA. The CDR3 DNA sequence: TGTGCCAGCAGCTCGGGGGTCTACGAGCAGTACTTC. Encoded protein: CASSSGVYEQYF.

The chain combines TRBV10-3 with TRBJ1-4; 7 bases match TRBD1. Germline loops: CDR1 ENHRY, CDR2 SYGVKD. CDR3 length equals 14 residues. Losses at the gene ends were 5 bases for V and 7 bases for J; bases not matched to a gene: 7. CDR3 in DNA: TGTGCCATCAGTCGACAGGGAAACGGTGAAAAACTGTTTTTT. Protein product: CAISRQGNGEKLFF.

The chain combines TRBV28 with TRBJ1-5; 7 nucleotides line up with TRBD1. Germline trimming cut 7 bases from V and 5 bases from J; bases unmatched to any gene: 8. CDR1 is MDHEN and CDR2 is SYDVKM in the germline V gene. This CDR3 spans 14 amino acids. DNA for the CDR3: TGTGCCAGCAACGCACAGGGGTCCCATCAGCCCCAGCATTTT. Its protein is CASNAQGSHQPQHF.

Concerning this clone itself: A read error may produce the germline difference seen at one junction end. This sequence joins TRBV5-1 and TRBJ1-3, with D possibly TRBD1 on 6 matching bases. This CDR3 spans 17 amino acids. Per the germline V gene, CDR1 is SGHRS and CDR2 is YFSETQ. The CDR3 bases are TGCGCCAGCGGCTTGAGCGGGACACCTATGGGGAGAAACACCATATATTTT. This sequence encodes CASGLSGTPMGRNTIYF.

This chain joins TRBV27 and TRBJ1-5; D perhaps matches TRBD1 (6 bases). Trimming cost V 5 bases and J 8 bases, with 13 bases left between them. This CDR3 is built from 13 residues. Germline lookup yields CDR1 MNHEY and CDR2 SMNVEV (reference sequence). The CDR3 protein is CASSDRTAEPQHF. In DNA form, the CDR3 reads TGTGCCAGCAGTGACAGGACAGCAGAGCCCCAGCATTTT.

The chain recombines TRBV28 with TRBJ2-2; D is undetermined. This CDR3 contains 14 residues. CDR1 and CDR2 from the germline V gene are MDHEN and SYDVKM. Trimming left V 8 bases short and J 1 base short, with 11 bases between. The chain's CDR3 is CASLSQLNTGELFF. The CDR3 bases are TGTGCCAGCTTGTCCCAGTTGAACACCGGGGAGCTGTTTTTT.

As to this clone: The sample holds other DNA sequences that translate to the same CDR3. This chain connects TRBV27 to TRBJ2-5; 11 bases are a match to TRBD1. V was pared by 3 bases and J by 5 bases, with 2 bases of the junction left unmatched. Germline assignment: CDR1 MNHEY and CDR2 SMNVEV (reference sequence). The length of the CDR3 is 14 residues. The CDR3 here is CASSLGTGGETQYF. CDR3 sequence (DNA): TGTGCCAGCAGTTTGGGGACAGGGGGGGAGACCCAGTACTTC.

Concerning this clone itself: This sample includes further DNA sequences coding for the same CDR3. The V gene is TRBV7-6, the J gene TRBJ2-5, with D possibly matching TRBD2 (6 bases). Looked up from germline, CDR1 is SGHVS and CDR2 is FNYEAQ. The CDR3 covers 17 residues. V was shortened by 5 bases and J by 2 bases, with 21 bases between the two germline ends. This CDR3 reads CASSLGGVGGRQETQYF. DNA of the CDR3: TGTGCCAGCAGCCTGGGAGGCGTTGGGGGGAGGCAAGAGACCCAGTACTTC.

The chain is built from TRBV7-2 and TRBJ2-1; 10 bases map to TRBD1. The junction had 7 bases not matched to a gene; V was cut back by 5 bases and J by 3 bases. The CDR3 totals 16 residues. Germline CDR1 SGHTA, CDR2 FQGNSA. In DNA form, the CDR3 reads TGTGCCAGCAGCCGTTTGAGGACAGGGGGCTACAATGAGCAGTTCTTC. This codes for CASSRLRTGGYNEQFF.

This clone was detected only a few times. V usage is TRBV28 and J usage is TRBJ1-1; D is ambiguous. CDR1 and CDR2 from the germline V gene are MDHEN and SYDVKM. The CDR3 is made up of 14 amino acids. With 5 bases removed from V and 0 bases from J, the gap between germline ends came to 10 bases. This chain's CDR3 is CASSDGGLNTEAFF. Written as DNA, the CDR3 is TGTGCCAGCAGTGACGGAGGGCTGAACACTGAAGCTTTCTTT.

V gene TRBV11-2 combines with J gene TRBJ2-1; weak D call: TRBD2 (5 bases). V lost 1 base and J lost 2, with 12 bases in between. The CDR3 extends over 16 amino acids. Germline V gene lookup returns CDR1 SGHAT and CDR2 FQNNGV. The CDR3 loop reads CASSLGPAATYNEQFF. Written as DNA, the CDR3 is TGTGCCAGCAGCTTAGGTCCAGCGGCAACCTACAATGAGCAGTTCTTC.